The sequence of this T cell receptor (beta chain) was determined in a study of vaccination and CD4 T cells after COVID-19. An Oncomine TCR Beta short-read assay was used to sequence the DNA from cultured CD4+ T cells. Via MiXCR, TCRdb re-called the PCR reads, giving one row per CDR3 protein. The data contain around 14,000 distinct CDR3 sequences, roughly 53% of them singletons. Note on this clonotype: What it binds is not known.

J gave up 2 bases and V 3 bases, and 6 bases lay outside the gene matches. The CDR3 is 15 amino acids. In germline, CDR1 is KGHSH, CDR2 LQKENI. This sample's treatment: roughly 11-day PBMC culture with coronavirus spike peptide pools or control peptides (ViraFEST assay). IL-2 (about 10 IU/ml) and peptide pools (around 9.6 ug/ml) were added to cultures of 1.5 million to 2 million PBMCs per well. This chain links TRBV18 with TRBJ2-7; TRBD2 agrees at 8 bases. The specimen was CD4+ T cells from blood, cultured in vitro, collected before SARS-CoV-2 vaccination. The TCR was taken from a human donor who had recovered from COVID-19. The CDR3 is CASSPSREAPYEQYF. The CDR3 bases are TGTGCCAGCTCACCGTCGCGGGAGGCCCCCTACGAGCAGTACTTC. The variable domain in full, with the rest retrieved from reference TRBV18 and TRBJ2-7, is NAGVMQNPRHLVRRRGQEARLRCSPMKGHSHVYWYRQLPEEGLKFMVYLQKENIIDESGMPKERFSAEFPKEGPSILRIQQVVRGDSAAYFCASSPSREAPYEQYFGPGTRLTVT.